This TCR beta chain stems from a study of T cell repertoires in cytomegalovirus infection. Study information: Evidence of both CMV infection and a matching HLA type came from public TCR beta signatures.

TCRdb fed the reads into MiXCR, producing one record per CDR3 protein. The profile shows hundreds of thousands of distinct CDR3 sequences, approximately 33% of them singletons. Note on this clonotype: Its antigen is still unknown. This could be a read error, since a much larger clone is one nucleotide away.

The germline CDR1 and CDR2 sequences are SGHTA and FQGTGA. The CDR3 contains 16 residues. J gave up 0 bases and V 5 bases, and 6 bases lay outside the gene matches. The receptor comes from a human donor in good health (CMV status not recorded). Some clones in this sample may be carry-over from other donors' samples. The starting material was cultured CD8+ T cells from PBMCs, obtained from culture after CMV antigen stimulation. This rearrangement joins TRBV7-3 to TRBJ2-1; 8 bases agree with TRBD2. The CDR3 is CASSPGLESSYNEQFF. The CDR3 DNA reads TGTGCCAGCAGCCCGGGACTAGAGAGCTCCTACAATGAGCAGTTCTTC.